This is a list of T cell receptor beta chains from one sample in a study of cytomegalovirus exposure and HLA in healthy donors. Profiling relied on immunoSEQ multiplex PCR, and the TCRdb table lists in-frame clones only, not all of them. Here the sample spans about 130,000 clones, 80% being singletons. Sequences were obtained from PBMCs. The source of these receptors is a man aged 35 to 55 in good health and CMV-seronegative. Both conserved end residues are part of each CDR3. The D gene is left open where the match is weak. Clone size is stated in some rows and not others, as once, few, many or a class when expanded.

j_gene: TRBJ1-2; abundance: NA; v_gene: TRBV6-1; d_gene: NA; CDR3aa: CASSEGRDGWYGYTF; CDR3nt: TGTGCCAGCAGTGAGGGGAGGGACGGATGGTATGGCTACACCTTC
j_gene: TRBJ2-1; abundance: NA; v_gene: TRBV2; d_gene: NA; CDR3aa: CASSASLAQGGQFF; CDR3nt: TGTGCCAGCAGTGCCTCTTTGGCTCAGGGTGGGCAGTTCTTC
j_gene: TRBJ2-7; abundance: NA; v_gene: TRBV5-1; d_gene: TRBD2; CDR3aa: CASSLSAGGNEQYF; CDR3nt: TGCGCCAGCAGCTTGTCAGCGGGAGGGAACGAGCAGTACTTC
j_gene: TRBJ2-7; abundance: NA; v_gene: TRBV6-5; d_gene: TRBD2; CDR3aa: CASREAAASSYEQYF; CDR3nt: TGTGCCAGCCGGGAGGCAGCAGCGAGCTCCTACGAGCAGTACTTC
j_gene: TRBJ1-3; abundance: NA; v_gene: TRBV9; d_gene: NA; CDR3aa: CASSETGNSGNTIYF; CDR3nt: TGTGCCAGCAGCGAAACAGGGAATTCTGGAAACACCATATATTTT
j_gene: TRBJ1-4; abundance: few; v_gene: TRBV5-1; d_gene: TRBD1; CDR3aa: CASSFGQGGEKLFF; CDR3nt: TGCGCCAGCAGCTTCGGACAGGGCGGTGAAAAACTGTTTTTT
j_gene: TRBJ2-7; abundance: NA; v_gene: TRBV27; d_gene: TRBD2; CDR3aa: CASSSLAGVSSYEQYF; CDR3nt: TGTGCCAGCAGCTCACTAGCGGGAGTGAGTTCCTACGAGCAGTACTTC
j_gene: TRBJ2-7; abundance: once; v_gene: TRBV28; d_gene: TRBD2; CDR3aa: CASIPRGLAGGEQYF; CDR3nt: TGTGCCAGCATTCCGAGGGGACTAGCTGGTGGCGAGCAGTACTTC
j_gene: TRBJ2-7; abundance: NA; v_gene: TRBV7-7; d_gene: NA; CDR3aa: CASSLAMATEQYF; CDR3nt: TGTGCCAGCAGCTTAGCGATGGCCACCGAGCAGTACTTC
j_gene: TRBJ1-2; abundance: NA; v_gene: TRBV5-6; d_gene: TRBD1; CDR3aa: CASSVDRGVGYTF; CDR3nt: TGTGCCAGCAGCGTGGACAGGGGTGTTGGCTACACCTTC
j_gene: TRBJ2-7; abundance: NA; v_gene: TRBV27; d_gene: TRBD2; CDR3aa: CASSLSGSTYEQYF; CDR3nt: TGTGCCAGCAGTTTAAGCGGGAGCACTTACGAGCAGTACTTC
j_gene: TRBJ1-2; abundance: NA; v_gene: TRBV28; d_gene: NA; CDR3aa: CASSSPGHPNYGYTF; CDR3nt: TGTGCCAGCAGTTCCCCAGGCCATCCTAACTATGGCTACACCTTC
j_gene: TRBJ2-3; abundance: NA; v_gene: TRBV5-6; d_gene: NA; CDR3aa: CASRGAGATDTQYF; CDR3nt: TGTGCCAGCAGGGGAGCAGGGGCGACAGATACGCAGTATTTT
j_gene: TRBJ2-5; abundance: NA; v_gene: TRBV28; d_gene: NA; CDR3aa: CASCPEGGVGTQYF; CDR3nt: TGTGCCAGCTGCCCTGAGGGTGGGGTGGGGACCCAGTACTTC
j_gene: TRBJ2-5; abundance: NA; v_gene: TRBV6-5; d_gene: NA; CDR3aa: CASSIGQIQETQYF; CDR3nt: TGTGCCAGCAGTATCGGACAGATCCAAGAGACCCAGTACTTC
j_gene: TRBJ1-1; abundance: NA; v_gene: TRBV2; d_gene: TRBD1; CDR3aa: CASSRQGAMNTEAFF; CDR3nt: TGTGCCAGCAGTCGGCAGGGGGCCATGAACACTGAAGCTTTCTTT
j_gene: TRBJ1-1; abundance: NA; v_gene: TRBV5-6; d_gene: NA; CDR3aa: CASSGNRKEGEAFF; CDR3nt: TGTGCCAGCAGCGGGAACAGGAAGGAGGGTGAAGCTTTCTTT
j_gene: TRBJ1-1; abundance: once; v_gene: TRBV28; d_gene: NA; CDR3aa: CASSQTGRNTEAFF; CDR3nt: TGTGCCAGCAGTCAAACAGGTAGAAACACTGAAGCTTTCTTT
j_gene: TRBJ1-2; abundance: NA; v_gene: TRBV4-1; d_gene: TRBD1; CDR3aa: CASSQDYRGVEGYTF; CDR3nt: TGCGCCAGCAGCCAAGATTACAGGGGGGTCGAAGGCTACACCTTC
j_gene: TRBJ2-1; abundance: NA; v_gene: TRBV28; d_gene: TRBD2; CDR3aa: CASSFLAGETPGYNEQFF; CDR3nt: TGTGCCAGCAGTTTTCTGGCGGGGGAGACGCCGGGCTACAATGAGCAGTTCTTC
j_gene: TRBJ1-2; abundance: NA; v_gene: TRBV6-5; d_gene: NA; CDR3aa: CASSYSSGNYGYTF; CDR3nt: TGTGCCAGCAGTTACTCGTCGGGGAATTATGGCTACACCTTC
j_gene: TRBJ1-5; abundance: once; v_gene: TRBV7-2; d_gene: NA; CDR3aa: CASSPQAWDSNQPQHF; CDR3nt: TGTGCCAGCAGCCCACAGGCGTGGGATAGCAATCAGCCCCAGCATTTT
j_gene: TRBJ1-2; abundance: NA; v_gene: TRBV25-1; d_gene: NA; CDR3aa: CASSLVGRDGYTF; CDR3nt: TGTGCCAGCAGTTTAGTTGGCAGGGATGGCTACACCTTC
j_gene: TRBJ1-4; abundance: NA; v_gene: TRBV30; d_gene: NA; CDR3aa: CAWSVPGGRYEKLFF; CDR3nt: TGTGCCTGGAGTGTACCCGGGGGTAGGTACGAAAAACTGTTTTTT
j_gene: TRBJ2-5; abundance: NA; v_gene: TRBV19; d_gene: TRBD2; CDR3aa: CASSIVASGVRGTQYF; CDR3nt: TGTGCCAGTAGTATAGTTGCTAGCGGGGTACGAGGGACCCAGTACTTC
j_gene: TRBJ2-7; abundance: NA; v_gene: TRBV10-2; d_gene: TRBD1; CDR3aa: CASSDRVEIYEQYF; CDR3nt: TGCGCCAGCAGCGACAGGGTGGAAATCTACGAGCAGTACTTC
j_gene: TRBJ1-1; abundance: few; v_gene: TRBV5-5; d_gene: NA; CDR3aa: CASSPGLNTEAFF; CDR3nt: TGTGCCAGCAGCCCGGGTTTGAACACTGAAGCTTTCTTT
j_gene: TRBJ2-2; abundance: NA; v_gene: TRBV10-3; d_gene: TRBD2; CDR3aa: CAINQRGNTGELFF; CDR3nt: TGTGCCATCAATCAGCGGGGGAACACCGGGGAGCTGTTTTTT
j_gene: TRBJ2-7; abundance: NA; v_gene: TRBV5-1; d_gene: TRBD2; CDR3aa: CASSLSLAGAGEQYF; CDR3nt: TGCGCCAGCAGCTTGAGCCTAGCGGGGGCCGGGGAGCAGTACTTC
j_gene: TRBJ1-1; abundance: NA; v_gene: TRBV15; d_gene: TRBD1; CDR3aa: CATSRDRGNTEAFF; CDR3nt: TGTGCCACCAGCAGGGACAGGGGGAACACTGAAGCTTTCTTT
j_gene: TRBJ2-3; abundance: NA; v_gene: TRBV4-1; d_gene: NA; CDR3aa: CASSRVGGGFGTDTQYF; CDR3nt: TGCGCCAGCAGCCGCGTAGGAGGGGGCTTCGGCACAGATACGCAGTATTTT
j_gene: TRBJ2-3; abundance: NA; v_gene: TRBV7-9; d_gene: NA; CDR3aa: CASSLWARTGTDTQYF; CDR3nt: TGTGCCAGCAGCTTATGGGCCCGGACTGGCACAGATACGCAGTATTTT
j_gene: TRBJ2-3; abundance: NA; v_gene: TRBV5-1; d_gene: TRBD1; CDR3aa: CASSTGQLTDTQYF; CDR3nt: TGCGCCAGCAGCACGGGACAGCTCACAGATACGCAGTATTTT
j_gene: TRBJ2-1; abundance: few; v_gene: TRBV5-1; d_gene: TRBD1; CDR3aa: CASSAGTGNYNEQFF; CDR3nt: TGCGCCAGCAGCGCGGGGACAGGGAACTACAATGAGCAGTTCTTC
j_gene: TRBJ2-2; abundance: few; v_gene: TRBV13; d_gene: TRBD1; CDR3aa: CASSYGQGYTGELFF; CDR3nt: TGTGCCAGCAGCTATGGACAGGGGTACACCGGGGAGCTGTTTTTT
j_gene: TRBJ1-1; abundance: NA; v_gene: TRBV10-3; d_gene: NA; CDR3aa: CATNTQENTEAFF; CDR3nt: TGTGCCACTAACACACAGGAAAACACTGAAGCTTTCTTT
j_gene: TRBJ1-2; abundance: NA; v_gene: TRBV19; d_gene: TRBD1; CDR3aa: CASSPAGTGYGYTF; CDR3nt: TGTGCCAGTAGCCCCGCCGGGACAGGCTATGGCTACACCTTC
j_gene: TRBJ1-2; abundance: NA; v_gene: TRBV7-8; d_gene: NA; CDR3aa: CASSLRGGNGYTF; CDR3nt: TGTGCCAGCAGCCTTCGGGGAGGGAACGGCTACACCTTC
j_gene: TRBJ1-1; abundance: once; v_gene: TRBV5-8; d_gene: NA; CDR3aa: CASRYPGASPGAFF; CDR3nt: TGTGCCAGCAGGTACCCGGGAGCCTCACCGGGAGCTTTCTTT
j_gene: TRBJ2-2; abundance: NA; v_gene: TRBV28; d_gene: NA; CDR3aa: CATHRSDTGELFF; CDR3nt: TGTGCCACCCACAGGAGCGACACCGGGGAGCTGTTTTTT
j_gene: TRBJ2-7; abundance: NA; v_gene: TRBV7-2; d_gene: NA; CDR3aa: CASSLRRPPPYEQYF; CDR3nt: TGTGCCAGCAGCTTAAGGAGACCCCCCCCCTACGAGCAGTACTTC
j_gene: TRBJ1-3; abundance: NA; v_gene: TRBV5-8; d_gene: NA; CDR3aa: CASSLEGQLSGNTIYF; CDR3nt: TGTGCCAGCAGCCTCGAAGGACAGCTCTCTGGAAACACCATATATTTT
j_gene: TRBJ1-2; abundance: NA; v_gene: TRBV5-4; d_gene: TRBD1; CDR3aa: CASSPDRDYGYTF; CDR3nt: TGTGCCAGCAGTCCGGACAGGGACTATGGCTACACCTTC
j_gene: TRBJ1-6; abundance: NA; v_gene: TRBV5-1; d_gene: NA; CDR3aa: CASSLDRDNSPLHF; CDR3nt: TGCGCCAGCAGCCTGGACAGAGACAATTCACCCCTCCACTTT
j_gene: TRBJ1-3; abundance: few; v_gene: TRBV5-6; d_gene: NA; CDR3aa: CASSLRRVGNTIYF; CDR3nt: TGTGCCAGCAGCTTAAGGCGCGTCGGGAACACCATATATTTT
j_gene: TRBJ2-1; abundance: NA; v_gene: TRBV6-1; d_gene: NA; CDR3aa: CASSESLGSSYNEQFF; CDR3nt: TGTGCCAGCAGTGAGTCCTTGGGGAGCTCCTACAATGAGCAGTTCTTC